Each of the 18 T cell receptor beta chains below was sequenced from the same sample in a study of CD8+ T cells in alopecia areata. The sorting of pooled cutaneous lymph node cells relied on CD4, CD8alpha, NKG2D, NKG2ACE and other markers. Investigators isolated RNA and reverse transcribed it into cDNA to act as the sequencing template. The table came from immunoSEQ multiplex PCR; TCRdb's copy has only in-frame clones and leaves some out. Recorded here are more than 250,000 clones, none singletons. The sequenced sample was CD4+ T cells sorted from a lymph node. The receptor set was obtained from a C3H/HeJ mouse with alopecia areata. The strain's MHC type: H2-k.

Concerning this clone: The gene symbols are mouse symbols. The CDR3 end falls 4 residues outside the read, so it is completed with the germline J gene. Other DNA sequences in this specimen translate into the identical CDR3. This chain joins TRBV19 and TRBJ1-1; TRBD1 is a possible D gene (6 bases). Trimming took off 1 base at V and 0 bases at J, with 7 bases between the two ends. The CDR3 is 14 amino acids. The V gene's germline CDR1 is FNHDT and CDR2 SITEND (reference sequence). This CDR3 is CASSIQGPNTEVFF. The CDR3 bases that were read are TGTGCCAGCAGTATACAGGGGCCAAACACA.

This clone was observed a few times. The gene names given are mouse names. The CDR3 extends 4 residues past the end of the read, so its final part is completed from the germline J gene. The gene calls are TRBV19 and TRBJ1-2; 10 bases are shared with TRBD1. This CDR3 contains 13 residues. Germline CDR1 is FNHDT and CDR2 is SITEND (reference sequence). Partial CDR3 DNA: TGTGCCAGCAGTAAGACAGGGGGCCCC. The encoded protein is CASSKTGGP. The full-length CDR3 reads as CASSKTGGPDYTF.

As concerns this clone: Mouse gene names and germline throughout. The read terminates 4 residues before the CDR3 end, so the remaining end is supplied by the germline J gene. This sample includes further DNA sequences coding for the same CDR3. This chain connects TRBV1 to TRBJ2-7; D call uncertain. The length of the CDR3 is 13 residues. The germline V gene encodes CDR1 NSQYPW and CDR2 LRSPGD (reference sequence). Incomplete CDR3 DNA: TGCACCTGCAGTGCAGGGGGAGGAGAT. Its translation: CTCSAGGGD. The full CDR3 is CTCSAGGGDEQYF.

The table lists this clone with a few counts. Gene names are mouse gene names. Sequencing ends 4 residues short of the CDR3 end; the germline J gene provides the rest. The rearrangement links TRBV1 to TRBJ2-5; D not certain. CDR1 and CDR2 (germline): NSQYPW, LRSPGD (reference sequence). The CDR3 is 11 residues long. The sequenced CDR3 bases are TGCACCTGCAGTGCGAAGGAC. Amino acid sequence: CTCSAKD. The entire CDR3 is CTCSAKDTQYF.

This clone has only a few counts. The genes are named according to mouse. The read halts 4 residues ahead of the CDR3 end, with the missing end drawn from the germline J gene. The J gene is TRBJ2-7, the V gene TRBV1; TRBD1 aligns across 8 bases. The CDR3 is made up of 15 amino acids. Germline values: CDR1 NSQYPW, CDR2 LRSPGD (reference sequence). CDR3 loop: CTCSGDRGKIYEQYF. The DNA read from the CDR3 is TGCACCTGCAGTGGAGACAGGGGAAAAATTTAT. Combining the CDR3 with reference TRBV1 and TRBJ2-7 gives the whole variable domain VTLLEQNPRWRLVPRGQAVNLRCILKNSQYPWMSWYQQDLQKQLQWLFTLRSPGDKEVKSLPGADYLATRVTDTELRLQVANMSQGRTLYCTCSGDRGKIYEQYFGPGTRLTVL.

A word on this clone: Mouse germline and gene names are used. The read comes to an end 4 residues before the CDR3 does, leaving the germline J gene to fill in the end. The chain uses TRBV19 and TRBJ1-1; D call uncertain. V was cut by 1 base and J by 1 base, with 5 bases left in between. This CDR3 is built from 13 residues. Germline CDR1 is FNHDT and CDR2 is SITEND (reference sequence). CDR3 DNA (partial): TGTGCCAGCAGTATAAGTTCGAACACA. Translated, it gives CASSISSNT. The full-length CDR3 reads as CASSISSNTEVFF.

In this sample, this clone turned up a few times. Mouse gene names apply. The read ends 4 residues early relative to the CDR3; the germline J gene fills the gap. This rearrangement joins TRBV13-1 to TRBJ2-1, with D possibly TRBD1 on 6 matching bases. The CDR3 has 14 residues. CDR1 is NSHNY, CDR2 SYGAGN, per germline. The V and J ends lost 4 bases and 3 bases respectively, with 11 bases between them. CDR3 sequence reads: CASSSGQIYAEQFF. Incomplete CDR3 DNA: TGTGCCAGCAGTTCTGGACAGATCTATGCT.

This clone was seen only a few times. Mouse gene names apply. The CDR3 goes on 4 residues after the read ends, and that part is filled in from the germline J gene. This sample includes further DNA sequences coding for the same CDR3. V and J are TRBV13-1 and TRBJ2-1; possibly TRBD2 for D (6 bases). CDR3 length: 15 residues. CDR1 NSHNY and CDR2 SYGAGN come from the germline V gene. With 0 bases removed from V and 1 base from J, the gap between germline ends came to 8 bases. CDR3 sequence: CASSDAWGNYAEQFF. The part of the CDR3 DNA that was read is TGTGCCAGCAGTGATGCCTGGGGAAACTATGCT.

This clone has only a few counts. Gene names are the mouse ones. The DNA read from the CDR3 is TGTGCCAGCAGCCAAGGGGACAGGGGGGCCACCGGG. It translates to CASSQGDRGATG. The full CDR3 protein is CASSQGDRGATGQLYF. The chain recombines TRBV5 with TRBJ2-2, with 11 bases fitting TRBD1. The CDR3 end lies 4 residues beyond the end of the read and is filled in from the germline J gene. This CDR3 has 16 residues. V lost 1 base to trimming and J lost 4 bases; unmatched junction nucleotides: 2. Germline V gene data show CDR1 as LGHNA and CDR2 as YNLKQL (reference sequence).

Of note for this clone: The gene names given are mouse names. Sequencing ends 4 residues short of the CDR3 end; the germline J gene provides the rest. In the same sample, other DNA sequences code for this CDR3. V is TRBV1 and J is TRBJ2-5; D is undetermined. Germline CDR1 and CDR2: NSQYPW and LRSPGD (reference sequence). The CDR3 length is 13 residues. The CDR3 sequence is CTCSAAREDTQYF. The part of the CDR3 DNA that was read is TGCACCTGCAGTGCAGCAAGGGAAGAC.

On this clone: Gene names and germline match the mouse. The read comes to an end 3 residues before the CDR3 does, leaving the germline J gene to fill in the end. This chain links TRBV1 with TRBJ1-6; no reliable D call. TRBJ1-6 is assigned to the ORF class and has an uncertain function. This CDR3 spans 14 amino acids. Trimming left V 1 base short and J 8 bases short, with 9 bases between. In germline, CDR1 is NSQYPW, CDR2 LRSPGD (reference sequence). The covered CDR3 bases are TGCACCTGCAGTGCAGGGGTAGGTGATTCGCCC. This translates into CTCSAGVGDSP. The complete CDR3 protein is CTCSAGVGDSPLYF.

A note on this clone: Mouse gene names and germline throughout. The CDR3 goes on 4 residues after the read ends, and that part is filled in from the germline J gene. This sample also contains other DNA sequences that code for the same CDR3. The chain links TRBV31 to TRBJ1-2; 9 bases agree with TRBD1. The CDR3 sequence is 14 residues long. V lost 1 base to trimming and J lost 0 bases; unmatched junction nucleotides: 0. Germline V CDR1 and CDR2: GKSSPN, SITVG. This CDR3 reads CAWSRTGANSDYTF. CDR3 DNA (partial): TGTGCCTGGAGTCGGACAGGGGCAAACTCC. Together with reference TRBV31 and TRBJ1-2, the CDR3 gives the full variable domain: AQTIHQWPVAEIKAVGSPLSLGCTIKGKSSPNLYWYWQATGGTLQQLFYSITVGQVESVVQLNLSASRPKDDQFILSTEKLLLSHSGFYLCAWSRTGANSDYTFGSGTRLLVI.

Remarks on this clone: Gene names refer to mouse genes. Read data end 4 residues before the CDR3 end; the end is taken from the germline J gene. The chain links TRBV19 to TRBJ2-5; 10 positions agree with TRBD1. CDR1 and CDR2 (germline): FNHDT, SITEND (reference sequence). The CDR3 covers 14 residues. Partial CDR3 DNA: TGTGCCAGCAGTCCCGGGACAGGGGAGGAC. It is translated as CASSPGTGED. The whole CDR3 region reads CASSPGTGEDTQYF.

A few counts support this clone. Gene names are mouse gene names. Coverage ceases 4 residues before the CDR3 finishes, and the germline J gene fills in the end. This sequence joins TRBV13-1 and TRBJ2-1, with a tentative D call TRBD1 (6 bases). The CDR3 is made up of 15 amino acids. The V end lost 1 base, the J end lost 4 bases, and 12 bases lay between the germline ends. The germline V gene has CDR1 NSHNY and CDR2 SYGAGN. CDR3 sequence: CASSDPRDNYAEQFF. The CDR3 DNA, read in part, is TGTGCCAGCAGTGATCCCCGGGACAATTATGCT.

This clone was counted between two and nine times. Genes and germline come from the mouse. The read ends 4 residues shy of where the CDR3 ends; the end is completed using the germline J gene. V and J are TRBV13-1 and TRBJ1-2, with TRBD1 matching over 8 bases. Germline lookup yields CDR1 NSHNY and CDR2 SYGAGN. This CDR3 has 14 amino acids. J gave up 4 bases and V 2 bases, and 4 bases lay outside the gene matches. Partial CDR3 DNA: TGTGCCAGCAGTGAACAGGGGGTCGGCTCC. Its protein product is CASSEQGVGS. In full, the CDR3 is CASSEQGVGSDYTF.

This clone was picked up a small number of times. Gene names denote mouse genes. The read gets to within 4 residues of the CDR3 end, and the germline J gene fills in the rest. The chain employs TRBV19 and TRBJ1-2, with 8 nucleotides matching TRBD1. Germline V gene lookup returns CDR1 FNHDT and CDR2 SITEND (reference sequence). This CDR3 has 14 amino acids. Trimming cost V 2 bases and J 1 base; bases outside gene matches: 1. The CDR3 DNA, read in part, is TGTGCCAGCAGTATGACAGGGGAAAACTCC. It encodes CASSMTGENS. The entire CDR3 protein reads CASSMTGENSDYTF.

Remarks on this clone: All gene names here are mouse names. The observed sequence ends 4 residues before the CDR3 terminus, with the missing tail filled in from the germline J gene. This chain links TRBV17 with TRBJ2-5; 8 bases match TRBD2. The CDR3 runs 14 residues. The V and J ends lost 5 bases and 2 bases, in that order; junction bases with no gene match: 3. Per the germline V gene, CDR1 is MNHDT and CDR2 is YYDKIL. The CDR3 loop is CASSLWGAQDTQYF. CDR3 DNA, as far as it was read: TGTGCTAGCAGTCTCTGGGGGGCCCAAGAC.

To note about this clone: Germline and genes: mouse. The CDR3 is cut off 4 residues early in the read; its end comes from the germline J gene. The V call is TRBV1, the J call TRBJ1-1; 8 nucleotides match TRBD1. Germline loops: CDR1 NSQYPW, CDR2 LRSPGD (reference sequence). CDR3 length equals 15 residues. CDR3 protein: CTCSAAGGQGREVFF. The covered CDR3 bases are TGCACCTGCAGTGCAGCAGGAGGACAGGGAAGA.